This T cell receptor beta chain is from a study of regulatory T cells in long-lasting Graves disease. Losses at the gene ends were 3 bases for V and 5 bases for J; bases not matched to a gene: 8. This CDR3 is 16 amino acids long. This clonotype has ten or more counts. Indicated time point: newly diagnosed GD, antithyroid drugs for less than 3 months. Extracted PBMC RNA gave rise to the TCR library. Researchers made TCR beta libraries by using iRepertoire HTBI primers and running Arm-PCR on CDR3 regions. TCRdb reanalysed the multiplex PCR reads using MiXCR and keeps one entry per CDR3 protein. The table includes under 800,000 distinct CDR3 sequences, roughly 15% detected once. The same sample was also used in a study of T cells in Graves' hyperthyroidism and ophthalmopathy.

The chain recombines TRBV12-3 or TRBV12-4 with TRBJ2-3; the match to TRBD2 covers 10 bases. The material sequenced was peripheral blood mononuclear cells (PBMCs), taken at new diagnosis, from a patient treated with antithyroid drugs. The source of this sequence is a woman aged 25 to 39 with Graves disease. This CDR3 reads CASSFRTSGGIDTQYF. The CDR3 DNA is TGTGCCAGCAGTTTTAGGACTAGCGGTGGTATAGATACGCAGTATTTT.